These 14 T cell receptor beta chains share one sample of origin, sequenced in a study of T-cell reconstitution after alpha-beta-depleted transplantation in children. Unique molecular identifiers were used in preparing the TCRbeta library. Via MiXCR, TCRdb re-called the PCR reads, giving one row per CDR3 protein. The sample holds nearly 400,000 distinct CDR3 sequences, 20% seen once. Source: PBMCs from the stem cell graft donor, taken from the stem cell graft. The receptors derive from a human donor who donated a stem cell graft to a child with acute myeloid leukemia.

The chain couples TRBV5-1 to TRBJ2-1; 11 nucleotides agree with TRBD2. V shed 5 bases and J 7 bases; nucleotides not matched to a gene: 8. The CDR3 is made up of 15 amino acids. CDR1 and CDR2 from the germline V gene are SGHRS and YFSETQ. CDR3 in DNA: TGCGCCAGCAGACTAGCGGGAGAGCATTTTAATGAGCAGTTCTTC. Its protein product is CASRLAGEHFNEQFF.

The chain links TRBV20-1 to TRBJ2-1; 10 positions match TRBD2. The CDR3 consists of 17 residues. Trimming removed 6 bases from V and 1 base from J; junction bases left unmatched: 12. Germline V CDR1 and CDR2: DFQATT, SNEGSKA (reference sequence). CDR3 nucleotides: TGCAGTGCCCCACCCATCGGAGCGGGAGGGTCCTACAATGAGCAGTTCTTC. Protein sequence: CSAPPIGAGGSYNEQFF.

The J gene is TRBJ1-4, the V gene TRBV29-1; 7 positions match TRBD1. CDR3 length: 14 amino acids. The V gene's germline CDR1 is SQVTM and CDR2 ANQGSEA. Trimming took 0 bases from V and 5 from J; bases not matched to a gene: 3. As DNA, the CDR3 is TGCAGCGTTGAAGACGGGACAGAGAATGAAAAACTGTTTTTT. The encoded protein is CSVEDGTENEKLFF. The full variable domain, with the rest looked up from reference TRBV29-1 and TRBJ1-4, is SAVISQKPSRDICQRGTSLTIQCQVDSQVTMMFWYRQQPGQSLTLIATANQGSEATYESGFVIDKFPISRPNLTFSTLTVSNMSPEDSSIYLCSVEDGTENEKLFFGSGTQLSVL.

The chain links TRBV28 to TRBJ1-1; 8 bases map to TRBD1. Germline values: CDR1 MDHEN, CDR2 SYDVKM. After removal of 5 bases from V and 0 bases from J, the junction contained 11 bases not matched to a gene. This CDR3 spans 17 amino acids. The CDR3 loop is CASSPGQAQTLNTEAFF. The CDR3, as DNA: TGTGCCAGCAGTCCGGGACAGGCCCAAACCTTGAACACTGAAGCTTTCTTT.

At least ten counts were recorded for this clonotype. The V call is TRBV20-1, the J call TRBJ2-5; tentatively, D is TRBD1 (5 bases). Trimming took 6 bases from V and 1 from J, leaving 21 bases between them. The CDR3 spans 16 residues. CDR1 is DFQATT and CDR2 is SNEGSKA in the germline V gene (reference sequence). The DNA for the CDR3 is TGCAGTGCCCCTCCCGGTGGATGGACACGCCAAGAGACCCAGTACTTC. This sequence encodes CSAPPGGWTRQETQYF.

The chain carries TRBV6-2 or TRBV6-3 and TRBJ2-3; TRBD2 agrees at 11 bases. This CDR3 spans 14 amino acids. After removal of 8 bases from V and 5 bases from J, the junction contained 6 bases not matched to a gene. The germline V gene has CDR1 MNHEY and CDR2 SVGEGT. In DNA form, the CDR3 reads TGTGCCAGCGGGTTGACTAGCGGGGAAGATACGCAGTATTTT. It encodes CASGLTSGEDTQYF.

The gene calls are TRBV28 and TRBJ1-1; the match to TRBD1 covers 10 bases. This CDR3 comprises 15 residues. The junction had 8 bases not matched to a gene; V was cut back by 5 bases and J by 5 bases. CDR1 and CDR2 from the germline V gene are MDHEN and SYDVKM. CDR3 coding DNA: TGTGCCAGCAGTCCACCAGACAGGGGGCCTACTGAAGCTTTCTTT. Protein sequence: CASSPPDRGPTEAFF.

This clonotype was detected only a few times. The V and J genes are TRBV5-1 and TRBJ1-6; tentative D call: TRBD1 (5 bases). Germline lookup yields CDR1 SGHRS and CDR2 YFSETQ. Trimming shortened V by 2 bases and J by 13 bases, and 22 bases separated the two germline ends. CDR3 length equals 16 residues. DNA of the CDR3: TGCGCCAGCAGCTTAAGCCGGGACGGTCTTTCTATGCCCCTCCACTTT. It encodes CASSLSRDGLSMPLHF.

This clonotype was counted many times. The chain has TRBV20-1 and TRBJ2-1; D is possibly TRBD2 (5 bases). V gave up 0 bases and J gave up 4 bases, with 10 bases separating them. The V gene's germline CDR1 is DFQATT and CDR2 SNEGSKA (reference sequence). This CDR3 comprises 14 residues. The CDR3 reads CSARETAAYNEQFF. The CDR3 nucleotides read TGCAGTGCTAGAGAAACAGCGGCTTACAATGAGCAGTTCTTC.

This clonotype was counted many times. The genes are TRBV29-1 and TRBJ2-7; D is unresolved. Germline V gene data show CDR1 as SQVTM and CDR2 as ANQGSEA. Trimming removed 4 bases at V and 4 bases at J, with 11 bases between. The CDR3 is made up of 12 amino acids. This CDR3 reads CSVAYSLYEQYF. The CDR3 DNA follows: TGCAGCGTTGCATACTCGCTATACGAGCAGTACTTC.

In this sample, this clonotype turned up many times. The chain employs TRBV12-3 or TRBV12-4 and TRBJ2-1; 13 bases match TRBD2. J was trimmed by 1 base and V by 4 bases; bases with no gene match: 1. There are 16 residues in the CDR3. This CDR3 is CASSSGLAGSYNEQFF. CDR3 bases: TGTGCCAGCAGTTCGGGACTAGCGGGGTCCTACAATGAGCAGTTCTTC.

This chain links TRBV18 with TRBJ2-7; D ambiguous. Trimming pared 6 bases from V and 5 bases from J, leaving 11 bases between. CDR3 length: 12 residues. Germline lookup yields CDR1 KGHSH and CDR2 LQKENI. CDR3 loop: CASSVQGNEQYF. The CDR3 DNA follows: TGTGCCAGCTCCGTACAAGGGAACGAGCAGTACTTC.

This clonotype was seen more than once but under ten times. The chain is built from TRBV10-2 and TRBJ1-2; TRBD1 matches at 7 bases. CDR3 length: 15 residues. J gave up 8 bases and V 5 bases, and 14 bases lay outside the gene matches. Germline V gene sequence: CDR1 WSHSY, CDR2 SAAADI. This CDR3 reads CASSTYPGGLEGYTF. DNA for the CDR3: TGCGCCAGCAGTACCTATCCAGGGGGTCTAGAGGGCTACACCTTC.

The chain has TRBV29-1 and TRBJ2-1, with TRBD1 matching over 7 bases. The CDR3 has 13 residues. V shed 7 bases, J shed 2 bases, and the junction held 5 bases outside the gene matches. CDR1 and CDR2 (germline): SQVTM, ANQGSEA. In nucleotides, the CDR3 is TGCAGCGGCAGGGGGTCTACCTACAATGAGCAGTTCTTC. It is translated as CSGRGSTYNEQFF.